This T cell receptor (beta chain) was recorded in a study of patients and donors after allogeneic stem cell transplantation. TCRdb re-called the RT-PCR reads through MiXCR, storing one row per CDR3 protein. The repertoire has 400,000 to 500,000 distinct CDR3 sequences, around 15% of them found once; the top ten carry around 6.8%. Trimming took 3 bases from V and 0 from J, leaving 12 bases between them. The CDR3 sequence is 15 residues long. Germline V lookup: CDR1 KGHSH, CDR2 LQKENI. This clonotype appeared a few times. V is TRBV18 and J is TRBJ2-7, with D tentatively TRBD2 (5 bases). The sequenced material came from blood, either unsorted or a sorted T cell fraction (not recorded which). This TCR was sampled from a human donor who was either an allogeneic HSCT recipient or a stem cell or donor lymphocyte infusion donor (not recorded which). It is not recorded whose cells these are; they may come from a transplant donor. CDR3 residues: CASSPTVGSSYEQYF. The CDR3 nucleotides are TGTGCCAGCTCACCCACCGTGGGGAGCTCCTACGAGCAGTACTTC.